Sequencing of this T cell receptor beta chain was carried out in a study of shared clonotypes between healthy human individuals. Data came from immunoSEQ multiplex PCR; TCRdb stores just in-frame clones and leaves some out. Altogether approximately 2,000,000 clones are present, 93% being singletons, with the ten largest covering about 1.7%. CDR1 and CDR2 from the germline V gene are SQVTM and ANQGSEA. The CDR3 length is 13 residues. With 3 bases removed from V and 2 bases from J, the gap between germline ends came to 10 bases. The count of this clone is one. CD45RO-negative CD8 cells positively selected for CCR7 made up the naive population, which excluded terminally differentiated effector memory CD45RA+ cells.

The sample comprised naive CD8+ T cells from PBMCs. This chain links TRBV29-1 with TRBJ1-2, with D tentatively TRBD1 (6 bases). The clonotype was recovered from a man between 18 and 35 years old in good health. Some clones in this sample may be carry-over from other donors' samples. This chain's CDR3 is CSVERTANYGYTF. The CDR3 DNA is TGCAGCGTTGAGAGGACAGCCAACTATGGCTACACCTTC.